The sequence of this T cell receptor (beta chain) was determined in a study of immune cell composition in non-small cell lung cancer. Overall study: Tumours were mainly lung adenocarcinoma or squamous cell carcinoma.

Generated by immunoSEQ multiplex PCR, the TCRdb table keeps only in-frame clones and is missing some. The data show 11,000 to 15,000 clones, approximately 84% seen once. Findings and limits, study-wide: Squamous lung tumours showed higher top 10 clone scores and clonality than adenocarcinomas.

Germline V gives CDR1 LNHDA, CDR2 SQIVND (reference sequence). CDR3 length equals 13 residues. Trimming cost V 2 bases and J 15 bases; bases outside gene matches: 10. Points on this clone: Its specificity is not known.

The sequenced sample was lung tumor tissue. This sequence was found in a human donor with non-small cell lung cancer. This sequence joins TRBV19 and TRBJ2-4, with 7 bases lining up with TRBD2. The CDR3 is CASSIMREGGLYF. CDR3 sequence (DNA): TGTGCCAGTAGTATAATGAGGGAGGGAGGGCTGTACTTC.